This T cell receptor beta chain was captured in a study of Graves' ophthalmopathy and Graves' hyperthyroidism. RNA served as the template for amplifying TCR beta CDR3 regions. Second-round multiplex PCR followed a first-round RT-PCR using HTBI primers. TCRdb reanalysed the multiplex PCR reads using MiXCR and keeps one entry per CDR3 protein. The table includes about 620,000 distinct CDR3 sequences, 22% detected once. This CDR3 has 15 residues. The ends lost 2 bases at V and 6 bases at J; junction bases unmatched: 6. Germline CDR1 MNHEY, CDR2 SVGAGI. Patients newly diagnosed with hyperthyroidism, under 2 months' duration, were aged 18 to 65, the study reports.

The sequenced material came from peripheral blood. V and J are TRBV6-5 and TRBJ2-7; TRBD1 aligns across 11 bases. The receptor comes from a woman in her late teens or twenties with stable Graves' hyperthyroidism. Some clones in this sample may be carry-over from other donors' samples. The CDR3: CASSYPRDRGSEQYF. CDR3 in DNA: TGTGCCAGCAGTTACCCCCGGGACAGGGGGAGCGAGCAGTACTTC.